Shown below are 4 T cell receptor beta chains from a single sample sequenced in a study of regulatory T cells in long-lasting Graves disease. Sequencing libraries for TCR beta were prepared with iRepertoire HTBI primers and Arm-PCR of CDR3 regions. TCRdb independently ran MiXCR on the multiplex PCR reads; one entry per CDR3 protein. The sample has over 300,000 distinct CDR3 sequences, about 19% seen once; the top ten hold less than 30%. Regarding time point: persistent/refractory GD, antithyroid drugs over 5 years with positive TRAb. Researchers made the TCR library from RNA that was extracted from PBMCs. The specimen was peripheral blood mononuclear cells (PBMCs), collected when the disease was refractory, from a patient treated with antithyroid drugs. These receptors were collected from a female donor with Graves disease.

This clonotype has just a few counts. V usage is TRBV4-1 and J usage is TRBJ1-2; no definite D call. This CDR3 spans 12 amino acids. The ends were cut back, 0 bases at V and 8 bases at J, with 7 bases in the middle. Germline values: CDR1 MGHRA, CDR2 YSYEKL. The CDR3, as DNA: TGCGCCAGCAGCCAAGACCCCGAGGGCTACACCTTC. Its translation is CASSQDPEGYTF.

The chain employs TRBV5-1 and TRBJ2-2; D uncertain. Germline V gene sequence: CDR1 SGHRS, CDR2 YFSETQ. The CDR3 consists of 13 residues. Trimming took off 6 bases at V and 6 bases at J, with 12 bases between the two ends. Written as DNA, the CDR3 is TGCGCCAGCATGGAAACCATGGCCGGGGAGCTGTTTTTT. It specifies CASMETMAGELFF.

A few counts support this clonotype. The genes are TRBV30 and TRBJ2-2, with 7 bases matching TRBD1. Germline lookup yields CDR1 GTSNPN and CDR2 SVGIG (reference sequence). With 3 bases clipped from V and 4 bases from J, the junction kept 8 bases outside the gene matches. The CDR3 is 15 residues long. The CDR3 is CAWRQQGRSTGELFF. The CDR3 DNA follows: TGTGCCTGGAGACAACAGGGGCGAAGCACCGGGGAGCTGTTTTTT.

A few counts support this clonotype. At one of its ends the junction is not consistent with the germline gene, which may arise from a read error. The J gene is TRBJ1-2, the V gene TRBV7-2; maybe TRBD1 (5 bases). The CDR3 totals 12 residues. Germline assignment: CDR1 SGHTA and CDR2 FQGNSA. The CDR3 loop is CASSLLGLPNHF. The CDR3 DNA reads TGTGCCAGCAGCTTACTGGGGCTCCCCAACCACTTC.